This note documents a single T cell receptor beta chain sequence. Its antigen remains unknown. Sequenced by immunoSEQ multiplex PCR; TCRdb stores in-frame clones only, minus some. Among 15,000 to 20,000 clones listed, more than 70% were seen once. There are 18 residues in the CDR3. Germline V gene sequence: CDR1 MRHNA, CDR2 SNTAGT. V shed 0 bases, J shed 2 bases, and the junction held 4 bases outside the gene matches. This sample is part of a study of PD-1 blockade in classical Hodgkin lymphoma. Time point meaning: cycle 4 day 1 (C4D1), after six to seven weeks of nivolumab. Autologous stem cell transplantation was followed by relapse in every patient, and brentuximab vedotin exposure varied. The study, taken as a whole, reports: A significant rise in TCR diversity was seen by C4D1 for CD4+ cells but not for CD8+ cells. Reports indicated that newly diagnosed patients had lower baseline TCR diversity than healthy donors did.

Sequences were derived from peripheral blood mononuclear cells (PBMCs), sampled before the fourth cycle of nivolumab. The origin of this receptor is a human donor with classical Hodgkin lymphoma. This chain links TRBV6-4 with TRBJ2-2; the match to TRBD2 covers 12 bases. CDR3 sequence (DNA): TGTGCCAGCAGTGACTCCACTAGCGGGAGGATCAACACCGGGGAGCTGTTTTTT. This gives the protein CASSDSTSGRINTGELFF.